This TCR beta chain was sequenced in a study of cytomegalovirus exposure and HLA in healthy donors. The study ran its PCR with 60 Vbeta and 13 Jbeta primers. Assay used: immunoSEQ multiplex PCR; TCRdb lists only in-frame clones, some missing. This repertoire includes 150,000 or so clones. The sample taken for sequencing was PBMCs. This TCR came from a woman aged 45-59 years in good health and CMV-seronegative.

The CDR3 bases are TGTGCCAGCAGCCTGGGACTTACCCAAGTCGAGCAGTTCTTC. It encodes CASSLGLTQVEQFF. This chain uses TRBV5-6 with TRBJ2-1, with D perhaps matching TRBD2 (6 bases). The ends were cut back, 4 bases at V and 10 bases at J, with 18 bases in the middle. Germline assignment: CDR1 SGHDT and CDR2 YYEEEE. This CDR3 has 14 amino acids. Full variable domain (remainder filled in from reference TRBV5-6 and TRBJ2-1): DAGVTQSPTHLIKTRGQQVTLRCSPKSGHDTVSWYQQALGQGPQFIFQYYEEEERQRGNFPDRFSGHQFPNYSSELNVNALLLGDSALYLCASSLGLTQVEQFFGPGTRLTVL.